The TCR beta chain under discussion was sequenced for a study of beta chain features in type 1 diabetes. Study-level points and caveats: Naive, central memory and Treg TCRB repertoires appeared more alike in patients than in healthy donors.

Of note for this clone: Its target is unknown.

Expressed TCRB transcripts were sequenced, since all the RNA that had been isolated was reverse transcribed. Repertoires were generated with immunoSEQ multiplex PCR, while TCRdb's copy carries only in-frame clones and drops some. The sample lists around 400,000 clones, roughly 16% seen once, with more than 0.015% in the top ten. This CDR3 spans 14 amino acids. The V gene end was trimmed by 5 bases and the J gene end by 3 bases; junction bases not matched to a gene: 6. CDR1 and CDR2 (germline): MNHEY, SVGAGI. The source is a woman between 18 and 30 years old in good health. Sequencing input: naive CD4+ T cells from blood. The chain employs TRBV6-5 and TRBJ2-7; 8 bases are a match to TRBD2. CDR3 DNA sequence: TGTGCCAGCAGTATAGCGGGGTCCAACTACGAGCAGTACTTC. It codes for CASSIAGSNYEQYF.